Listed below are T cell receptor beta chains from one sample, sequenced in a study of blood T cell repertoires in COVID-19. Method: immunoSEQ multiplex PCR; TCRdb's copy keeps in-frame clones and lacks some. The table shows approximately 130,000 clones, with around 87% occurring only once. The specimen was peripheral blood. These receptors were taken from a man aged 50 to 59 with acute or convalescent COVID-19. CDR3s include the opening cysteine and the closing phenylalanine or tryptophan. The order of the fields is D gene, clone size, V gene, J gene, CDR3 protein, CDR3 DNA. The D gene is left open where the match is weak. The size of a clone is reported for some rows only, either as once, few or many, or as a class for expanded clones.

d_gene: TRBD1
abundance: .
v_gene: TRBV6-5
j_gene: TRBJ2-7
CDR3aa: CASSYDRGSYEQYF
CDR3nt: TGTGCCAGCAGTTACGACAGGGGGTCCTACGAGCAGTACTTC

d_gene: .
abundance: .
v_gene: TRBV12-3/TRBV12-4
j_gene: TRBJ2-1
CDR3aa: CASRQTSRGQFF
CDR3nt: TGTGCCAGCAGACAGACTAGTCGGGGGCAGTTCTTC

d_gene: .
abundance: .
v_gene: TRBV19
j_gene: TRBJ2-2
CDR3aa: CASINPGGGTGELFF
CDR3nt: TGTGCCAGTATTAACCCCGGAGGTGGGACCGGGGAGCTGTTTTTT

d_gene: TRBD2
abundance: .
v_gene: TRBV7-9
j_gene: TRBJ2-1
CDR3aa: CASSLTGGPSHEQFF
CDR3nt: TGTGCCAGCAGCTTAACGGGAGGGCCTTCTCATGAGCAGTTCTTC

d_gene: .
abundance: .
v_gene: TRBV21-1
j_gene: TRBJ2-1
CDR3aa: CASSILASYNEQFF
CDR3nt: TGTGCCAGCAGCATACTAGCTTCCTACAATGAGCAGTTCTTC

d_gene: .
abundance: .
v_gene: TRBV6-5
j_gene: TRBJ1-3
CDR3aa: CASTISGAHGNTIYF
CDR3nt: TGTGCCAGCACCATCTCAGGGGCACATGGAAACACCATATATTTT

d_gene: TRBD1
abundance: .
v_gene: TRBV10-3
j_gene: TRBJ1-5
CDR3aa: CAIPPTGQALTDSNQPQHF
CDR3nt: TGTGCCATCCCACCAACCGGACAGGCCTTAACTGATAGCAATCAGCCCCAGCATTTT

d_gene: .
abundance: .
v_gene: TRBV7-2
j_gene: TRBJ1-2
CDR3aa: CAVKAEIRQYYGYTF
CDR3nt: TGTGCCGTCAAGGCCGAGATTAGACAGTACTATGGCTACACCTTC

d_gene: TRBD1
abundance: .
v_gene: TRBV24-1
j_gene: TRBJ1-2
CDR3aa: CATSDSGQPRGYTF
CDR3nt: TGTGCCACCAGTGATTCGGGACAGCCTCGAGGCTACACCTTC

d_gene: .
abundance: few
v_gene: TRBV30
j_gene: TRBJ1-2
CDR3aa: CAWSAGNHGYTF
CDR3nt: TGTGCCTGGAGCGCAGGAAATCATGGCTACACCTTC

d_gene: TRBD2
abundance: .
v_gene: TRBV7-2
j_gene: TRBJ2-7
CDR3aa: CASSLRRTYSGRFAYEQYF
CDR3nt: TGTGCCAGCAGCTTAAGGCGAACGTATAGCGGGAGGTTTGCCTACGAGCAGTACTTC

d_gene: .
abundance: .
v_gene: TRBV3-1/TRBV3-2
j_gene: TRBJ2-7
CDR3aa: CASSQGFAGPSYEQYF
CDR3nt: TGTGCCAGCAGCCAAGGATTCGCGGGACCATCCTACGAGCAGTACTTC

d_gene: TRBD1
abundance: .
v_gene: TRBV15
j_gene: TRBJ1-1
CDR3aa: CATSRAGTGAEAFF
CDR3nt: TGTGCCACCAGCAGAGCCGGGACAGGGGCTGAAGCTTTCTTT

d_gene: TRBD1
abundance: .
v_gene: TRBV29-1
j_gene: TRBJ2-7
CDR3aa: CSVDRGYEQYF
CDR3nt: TGCAGCGTGGACAGGGGTTACGAGCAGTACTTC

d_gene: TRBD2
abundance: .
v_gene: TRBV6-5
j_gene: TRBJ2-7
CDR3aa: CASSFGTSGSYEQYF
CDR3nt: TGTGCCAGCAGTTTCGGGACTAGCGGGAGCTACGAGCAGTACTTC

d_gene: .
abundance: .
v_gene: TRBV18
j_gene: TRBJ1-1
CDR3aa: CASSPPSGAMNTEAFF
CDR3nt: TGTGCCAGCTCACCACCTTCAGGGGCTATGAACACTGAAGCTTTCTTT